The source of this T cell receptor beta chain is a study of blood T cell repertoires in COVID-19. Across the study: Samples representing acute and convalescent COVID-19 were sourced from the United States, Italy and Spain.

Deletions cut 4 bases from V and 6 bases from J, with 17 bases between. Germline CDR1 SGHRS, CDR2 YFSETQ. The CDR3 contains 15 residues. Assay used: immunoSEQ multiplex PCR; TCRdb lists only in-frame clones, some missing. The sample holds about 60,000 clones; about 89% are singletons and the top ten take around 15%. The TCR comes from a woman aged 55-70 years with active COVID-19. The chain combines TRBV5-1 with TRBJ2-1, with D possibly matching TRBD1 (6 bases). Sequenced: peripheral blood. CDR3 amino acids: CASSIHRAGTNEQFF. The CDR3 DNA sequence: TGCGCCAGCAGCATTCACAGGGCTGGGACCAATGAGCAGTTCTTC.